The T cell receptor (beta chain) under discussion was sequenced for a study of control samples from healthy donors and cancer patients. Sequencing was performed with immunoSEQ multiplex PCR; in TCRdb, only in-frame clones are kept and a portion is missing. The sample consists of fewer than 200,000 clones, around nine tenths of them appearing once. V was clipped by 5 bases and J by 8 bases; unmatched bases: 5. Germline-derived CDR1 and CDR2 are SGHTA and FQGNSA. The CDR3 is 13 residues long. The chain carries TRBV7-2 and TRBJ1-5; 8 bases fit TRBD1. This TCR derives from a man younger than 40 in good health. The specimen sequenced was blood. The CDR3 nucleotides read TGTGCCAGCAGCCCTGGACAGGGAGAGCCCCAGCATTTT. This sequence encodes CASSPGQGEPQHF.